Listed here are 26 T cell receptor beta chains from one sample, sequenced in a study of blood T cell repertoires in COVID-19. TCRdb keeps only in-frame clones here, not all; method: immunoSEQ multiplex PCR. The sample has 130,000 to 150,000 clones, 80% to 90% seen once. The sequencing input was peripheral blood. These receptors were obtained from a woman in her sixties with COVID-19, enrolled during active disease.

The V call is TRBV5-1, the J call TRBJ1-4; D perhaps matches TRBD1 (5 bases). The germline CDR1 and CDR2 sequences are SGHRS and YFSETQ. This CDR3 region has 14 residues. The V end lost 4 bases, the J end lost 4 bases, and 11 bases lay between the germline ends. CDR3 sequence: CASSGGTVNEKLFF. Written as DNA, the CDR3 is TGCGCCAGCAGCGGCGGGACGGTTAATGAAAAACTGTTTTTT.

The J gene is TRBJ2-2, the V gene TRBV21-1; TRBD2, the D gene given by the table, was not confirmed from the DNA. TRBV21-1 is assigned pseudogene status. This CDR3 spans 14 amino acids. CDR3 bases: TGTGCCAGCAGCAAAGGACTAGCGGGCGGGGAGCTGTTTTTT. Its translation: CASSKGLAGGELFF.

This sequence joins TRBV6-6 and TRBJ2-2, with 7 bases identical to TRBD1. Germline CDR1 reads MNHNY; CDR2 reads SVGAGI (reference sequence). The CDR3 consists of 14 residues. Germline trimming cut 7 bases from V and 4 bases from J; bases unmatched to any gene: 6. The CDR3 bases are TGTGCCAGCAACCTCGGACAGGTCACCGGGGAGCTGTTTTTT. Its protein product is CASNLGQVTGELFF.

This sequence joins TRBV2 and TRBJ2-5, with D possibly matching TRBD2 (5 bases). The CDR3 consists of 15 residues. Germline V gives CDR1 SNHLY, CDR2 FYNNEI. Trimming took off 5 bases at V and 7 bases at J, with 20 bases between the two ends. The DNA of the CDR3 is TGTGCCAGCAGTTTGGGTCCCGGGGAAGGAGGGACCCAGTACTTC. It specifies CASSLGPGEGGTQYF.

Turning to this clone: Other DNA sequences in this specimen translate into the identical CDR3. The gene calls are TRBV3-1 (or the pseudogene TRBV3-2) and TRBJ1-2; 8 bases map to TRBD1. Per germline, CDR1 LGHDT and CDR2 YNNKEL (reference sequence). The CDR3 consists of 15 residues. The V segment lost 0 bases and the J segment 4 bases; nucleotides outside the gene matches: 4. The CDR3 DNA reads as TGTGCCAGCAGCCAAGAGGGGACAGGAGCCTATGGCTACACCTTC. Protein: CASSQEGTGAYGYTF.

CDR3 sequence reads: CASSRQGANTEAFF. The DNA for the CDR3 is TGTGCCAGCAGCCGACAGGGGGCGAACACTGAAGCTTTCTTT. This chain uses TRBV14 with TRBJ1-1; TRBD1 matches 10 bases. V lost 4 bases, J lost 1 base, and 0 bases stayed unmatched. CDR3 size: 14 residues. Germline CDR1 reads SGHDN; CDR2 reads FVKESK.

The rearrangement uses TRBV11-3 and TRBJ1-1; D call uncertain. Germline loops: CDR1 SGHNT, CDR2 YENEEA. Deletions cut 3 bases from V and 2 bases from J, with 7 bases between. The CDR3 runs 13 residues. The CDR3 reads CASSLNRNTEAFF. DNA for the CDR3: TGTGCCAGCAGCTTGAACAGAAACACTGAAGCTTTCTTT.

The chain has TRBV5-1 and TRBJ1-4; TRBD1 aligns across 7 bases. This CDR3 spans 15 amino acids. The germline V gene encodes CDR1 SGHRS and CDR2 YFSETQ. The trim removed 4 bases at V and 0 bases at J, leaving 3 bases unmatched. CDR3: CASSGDRATNEKLFF. The CDR3 DNA follows: TGCGCCAGCAGCGGTGACAGGGCAACTAATGAAAAACTGTTTTTT.

The J gene is TRBJ2-7, the V gene TRBV6-5; a possible D gene is TRBD2 (6 bases). V dropped 2 bases and J dropped 6 bases, with 17 bases sitting between them. From germline, CDR1 is MNHEY and CDR2 SVGAGI. The CDR3 runs to 15 residues. CDR3 coding DNA: TGTGCCAGCAGTTACGGTGGAGGGGCGGTTAGCGAGCAGTACTTC. Its protein product is CASSYGGGAVSEQYF.

J is TRBJ2-1 and V is TRBV13, with D possibly TRBD2 on 6 matching bases. This CDR3 comprises 15 residues. Germline V gene sequence: CDR1 PRHDT, CDR2 FYEKMQ (reference sequence). Trimming took off 0 bases at V and 6 bases at J, with 12 bases between the two ends. CDR3 loop: CASSLGPRRGNEQFF. The DNA for the CDR3 is TGTGCCAGCAGCTTAGGGCCAAGGCGGGGCAATGAGCAGTTCTTC.

The chain links TRBV6-4 to TRBJ1-2; unclear D gene. The CDR3 consists of 13 residues. The germline gives CDR1 MRHNA, CDR2 SNTAGT. Trimming removed 4 bases from V and 4 bases from J, with 10 bases in between. Written as DNA, the CDR3 is TGTGCCAGCAGTGTGAGCCACTCCTATGGCTACACCTTC. This translates into CASSVSHSYGYTF.

The rearrangement uses TRBV9 and TRBJ1-2; 7 bases map to TRBD1. Germline CDR1 is SGDLS and CDR2 is YYNGEE. The trim removed 4 bases at V and 5 bases at J, leaving 5 bases unmatched. The CDR3 is made up of 13 amino acids. Here the CDR3 reads CASSLGTVYGYTF. CDR3 nucleotide sequence: TGTGCCAGCAGCCTCGGGACAGTTTATGGCTACACCTTC.

This clone was seen just once. This chain uses TRBV3-1 (or the pseudogene TRBV3-2) with TRBJ2-3; 16 bases are shared with TRBD2. Unmatched junction bases numbered 5, after V lost 0 bases and J lost 2 bases. The CDR3 length is 19 residues. Germline lookup yields CDR1 LGHDT and CDR2 YNNKEL (reference sequence). CDR3 sequence reads: CASSQDPGLAGGITDTQYF. In nucleotides, the CDR3 is TGTGCCAGCAGCCAAGACCCGGGACTAGCGGGGGGGATCACAGATACGCAGTATTTT.

This clone was recorded a few times. This chain uses TRBV15 with TRBJ1-3; D gene uncertain. CDR3 length: 16 residues. CDR1 and CDR2 from the germline V gene are LNHNV and YYDKDF (reference sequence). V was pared by 5 bases and J by 0 bases, with 14 bases between. CDR3 DNA: TGTGCCACCAGCGCCAAAATGCGAGGCTCTGGAAACACCATATATTTT. Translation: CATSAKMRGSGNTIYF.

This rearrangement joins TRBV18 to TRBJ1-5, with 11 bases fitting TRBD1. V trimming: 4 bases; J trimming: 2 bases; junction bases outside the gene matches: 10. CDR1 is KGHSH and CDR2 is LQKENI in the germline V gene. CDR3 length: 18 amino acids. The CDR3 loop reads CASSLGTGGSFGNQPQHF. CDR3 nucleotides: TGTGCCAGCTCACTCGGGACAGGGGGAAGTTTTGGCAATCAGCCCCAGCATTTT.

The chain joins TRBV14 to TRBJ1-2; D not certain. The CDR3 is 15 amino acids. Trimming took 8 bases from V and 6 from J, leaving 22 bases between them. Germline values: CDR1 SGHDN, CDR2 FVKESK. CDR3 loop: CASSNSVRGLNGYTF. The CDR3 DNA is TGTGCCAGCTCGAATTCCGTCCGAGGGTTGAATGGCTACACCTTC.

The V gene is TRBV7-6, the J gene TRBJ2-5; TRBD1 aligns across 7 bases. CDR1 is SGHVS, CDR2 FNYEAQ, per germline. V lost 6 bases, J lost 1 base, and 11 bases stayed unmatched. The CDR3 loop spans 16 amino acids. DNA for the CDR3: TGTGCCAGCAGGCACGCCCCGGGACAGCTCCAAGAGACCCAGTACTTC. It translates to CASRHAPGQLQETQYF.

V is TRBV29-1 and J is TRBJ2-3; 7 nucleotides line up with TRBD1. V gave up 6 bases and J gave up 4 bases; unmatched junction bases: 13. CDR1 SQVTM and CDR2 ANQGSEA come from the germline V gene. The CDR3 totals 15 residues. This CDR3 is CSVEYTGERPDTQYF. The CDR3 DNA reads TGCAGCGTCGAATATACAGGGGAGCGACCAGATACGCAGTATTTT.

The chain has TRBV18 and TRBJ1-1; 10 bases match TRBD1. Trimming took 3 bases from V and 3 from J; bases not matched to a gene: 10. The CDR3 runs 17 residues. Germline V gives CDR1 KGHSH, CDR2 LQKENI. The CDR3 spells CASSPPGTGVRDTEAFF. The CDR3 DNA reads TGTGCCAGCTCACCTCCAGGGACAGGGGTGAGAGACACTGAAGCTTTCTTT.

The V and J genes are TRBV27 and TRBJ1-1; 11 bases are shared with TRBD1. Losses at the gene ends were 5 bases for V and 3 bases for J; bases not matched to a gene: 8. Germline V gene data show CDR1 as MNHEY and CDR2 as SMNVEV (reference sequence). The CDR3 length is 16 residues. CDR3 nucleotide sequence: TGTGCCAGCAGTCTCGCAGGACAGGGGGCATACACTGAAGCTTTCTTT. Its protein product is CASSLAGQGAYTEAFF.

There are a few counts of this clone. This chain joins TRBV23-1 and TRBJ2-2; TRBD1 is a possible D gene (5 bases). TRBV23-1 is annotated as an ORF whose role is uncertain. V gave up 0 bases and J gave up 3 bases, with 11 bases separating them. The CDR3 totals 16 residues. For the CDR3, the DNA is TGCGCCAGCAGTCAATCGGGCAGGGTGGACACCGGGGAGCTGTTTTTT. It yields the protein CASSQSGRVDTGELFF.

J is TRBJ2-6 and V is TRBV4-1; a possible D gene is TRBD1 (6 bases). The CDR3 totals 18 residues. Germline CDR1 and CDR2: MGHRA and YSYEKL. Trimming took 4 bases from V and 1 from J, leaving 17 bases between them. The CDR3 nucleotides are TGCGCCAGCAGCCCCCGGGCAGGGGAACTTTCTGGGGCCAACGTCCTGACTTTC. Protein: CASSPRAGELSGANVLTF.

V gene TRBV7-2 combines with J gene TRBJ2-5, with TRBD1 matching 8 bases. V was pared by 4 bases and J by 2 bases, with 9 bases of the junction left unmatched. The CDR3 runs to 16 residues. The germline V gene encodes CDR1 SGHTA and CDR2 FQGNSA. The CDR3 DNA reads as TGTGCCAGCAGCTCACTCAGGACAGGGTTGCAAGAGACCCAGTACTTC. Its translation: CASSSLRTGLQETQYF.

The chain uses TRBV15 and TRBJ1-2; unclear D gene. CDR3 length: 15 amino acids. The V end lost 2 bases, the J end lost 3 bases, and 13 bases lay between the germline ends. Germline-derived CDR1 and CDR2 are LNHNV and YYDKDF (reference sequence). CDR3 bases: TGTGCCACCAGCAGAAACCTGGGCCGCCACTATGGCTACACCTTC. It specifies CATSRNLGRHYGYTF.

The chain is built from TRBV19 and TRBJ2-6; 9 bases align to TRBD2. The CDR3 covers 17 residues. CDR1 is LNHDA and CDR2 is SQIVND in the germline V gene (reference sequence). The J segment lost 2 bases and the V segment lost 3 bases, leaving 5 bases of the junction unmatched. The CDR3: CASSIGGGAAGANVLTF. CDR3 DNA sequence: TGTGCCAGTAGTATTGGCGGGGGGGCCGCTGGGGCCAACGTCCTGACTTTC.

The J gene is TRBJ1-6, the V gene TRBV12-3 or TRBV12-4; D gene ambiguous. Trimming left V 6 bases short and J 7 bases short, with 10 bases between. The CDR3 totals 13 residues. The CDR3 DNA reads as TGTGCCAGCAGCCCCCGGTACAATTCACCCCTCCACTTT. Protein sequence: CASSPRYNSPLHF.